The source of this T cell receptor (beta chain) is a study of T cells in Graves' hyperthyroidism and ophthalmopathy. General study results and limits: A 13 V-J signature model discriminated ophthalmopathy versus stable hyperthyroidism.

Disease lasting under 3 months, a NOSPECS grade of at least 4, and a Clinical Activity Score of at least 3 were features of the ophthalmopathy patients. On the basis of clinical symptoms, serum thyroxine and TRAb, thyroid ultrasound and orbital computed tomography, diagnoses were made. CDR1 and CDR2 (germline): MNHEY, SVGEGT. The CDR3 has 15 amino acids. The V end lost 4 bases, the J end lost 8 bases, and 20 bases lay between the germline ends. This clonotype was seen at least ten times. Its matching antigen is unknown. TCR beta CDR3 sequences were amplified from RNA transcripts. During a first-round RT-PCR of the TCR CDR3, the HTBI primer set was used. TCRdb used MiXCR to reprocess the multiplex PCR reads, holding one entry per CDR3 protein. The sample lists approximately 520,000 distinct CDR3 sequences, roughly 24% seen once, with 10% to 12% in the top ten.

The chain couples TRBV6-2 or TRBV6-3 to TRBJ1-2, with a possible D match to TRBD1 (6 bases). Sequencing used blood. The clonotype originates from a woman younger than 45 with Graves' ophthalmopathy. This CDR3 reads CASSFRSTGTGGYTF. The CDR3 DNA follows: TGTGCCAGCAGTTTCCGCTCCACAGGGACGGGAGGCTACACCTTC.